The present T cell receptor (beta chain) was sequenced within a study of blood T cells in healthy people across ages. Peripheral blood from each donor was collected in a volume of about 10 milliliters. Total RNA was extracted at no less than 6 micrograms per sample. The authors ran a second PCR of 7 to 11 cycles using a sample-barcoded 5' primer and a J-beta primer mix. TCRdb re-derived calls from the 5' RACE reads in MiXCR, one entry per CDR3 protein. The profile shows some 940,000 distinct CDR3 sequences, approximately 32% of them singletons. This clonotype occurred a few times. Germline V gives CDR1 LGHNA, CDR2 YSLEER. This CDR3 is built from 17 residues. V was clipped by 0 bases and J by 2 bases, with 14 bases between them. These same records also appear under a second study, on T cells of mothers and their children. From that study: The second PCR's M1S primer added sample barcodes and 2-4 random nucleotides.

This TCR derives from a woman aged 40 to 50 in good health. Sequencing input: blood. This sequence joins TRBV4-3 and TRBJ1-5, with D maybe TRBD1 (6 bases). CDR3 residues: CASSQDVQGGRNQPQHF. In nucleotides, the CDR3 is TGCGCCAGCAGCCAAGATGTACAGGGTGGGCGCAATCAGCCCCAGCATTTT.